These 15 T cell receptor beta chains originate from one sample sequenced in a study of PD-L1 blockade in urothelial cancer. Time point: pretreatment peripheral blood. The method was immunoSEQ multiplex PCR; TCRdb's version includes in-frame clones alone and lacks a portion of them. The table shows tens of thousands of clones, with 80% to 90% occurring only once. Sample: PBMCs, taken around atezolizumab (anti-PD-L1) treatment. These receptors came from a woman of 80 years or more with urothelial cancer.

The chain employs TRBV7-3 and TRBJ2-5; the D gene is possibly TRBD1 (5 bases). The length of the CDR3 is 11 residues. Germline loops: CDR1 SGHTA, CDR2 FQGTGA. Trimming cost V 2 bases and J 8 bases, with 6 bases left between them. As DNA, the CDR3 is TGTGCCAGCAGCTTAGGGGCAACCCAGTACTTC. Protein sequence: CASSLGATQYF.

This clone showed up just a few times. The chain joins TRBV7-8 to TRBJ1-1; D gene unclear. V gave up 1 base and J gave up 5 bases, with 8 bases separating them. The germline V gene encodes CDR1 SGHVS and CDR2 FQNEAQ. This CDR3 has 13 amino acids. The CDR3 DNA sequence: TGTGCCAGCAGCTTAGGAGGGCCTACTGAAGCTTTCTTT. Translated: CASSLGGPTEAFF.

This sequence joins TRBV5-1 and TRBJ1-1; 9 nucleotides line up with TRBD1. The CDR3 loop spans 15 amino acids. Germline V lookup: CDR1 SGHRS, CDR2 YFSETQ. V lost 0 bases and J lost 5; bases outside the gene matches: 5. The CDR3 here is CASSLAGTGKTEAFF. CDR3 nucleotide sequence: TGCGCCAGCAGCTTGGCCGGGACAGGGAAGACTGAAGCTTTCTTT. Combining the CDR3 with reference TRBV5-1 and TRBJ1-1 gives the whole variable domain KAGVTQTPRYLIKTRGQQVTLSCSPISGHRSVSWYQQTPGQGLQFLFEYFSETQRNKGNFPGRFSGRQFSNSRSEMNVSTLELGDSALYLCASSLAGTGKTEAFFGQGTRLTVV.

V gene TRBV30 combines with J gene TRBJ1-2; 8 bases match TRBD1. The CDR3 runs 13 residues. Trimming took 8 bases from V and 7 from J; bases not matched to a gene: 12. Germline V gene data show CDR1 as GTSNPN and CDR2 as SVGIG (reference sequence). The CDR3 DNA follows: TGTGCCGGACGGGACCTTCAGGGGGCTGGCTACACCTTC. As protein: CAGRDLQGAGYTF.

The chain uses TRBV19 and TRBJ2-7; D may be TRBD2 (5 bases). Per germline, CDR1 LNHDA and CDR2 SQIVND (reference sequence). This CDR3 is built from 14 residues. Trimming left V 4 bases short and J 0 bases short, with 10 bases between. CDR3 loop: CASSTTGSSYEQYF. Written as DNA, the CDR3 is TGTGCCAGTAGTACGACGGGAAGCTCCTACGAGCAGTACTTC. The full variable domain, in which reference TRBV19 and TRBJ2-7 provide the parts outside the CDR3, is DGGITQSPKYLFRKEGQNVTLSCEQNLNHDAMYWYRQDPGQGLRLIYYSQIVNDFQKGDIAEGYSVSREKKESFPLTVTSAQKNPTAFYLCASSTTGSSYEQYFGPGTRLTVT.

CDR3 sequence (DNA): TGTGCCAGCAGCCCGGGACTAGCGGGAGCCTATGAGCAGTTCTTC. Protein: CASSPGLAGAYEQFF. The genes are TRBV5-4 and TRBJ2-1, with 14 bases matching TRBD2. The CDR3 is made up of 15 amino acids. In germline, CDR1 is SGHNT, CDR2 YYREEE (reference sequence). Germline trimming cut 4 bases from V and 8 bases from J; bases unmatched to any gene: 5.

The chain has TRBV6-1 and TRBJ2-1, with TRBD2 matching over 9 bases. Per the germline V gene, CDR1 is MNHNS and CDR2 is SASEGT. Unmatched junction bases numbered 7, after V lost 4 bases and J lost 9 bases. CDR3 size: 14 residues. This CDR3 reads CASSVASGNGEQFF. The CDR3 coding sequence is TGTGCCAGCAGTGTCGCTAGCGGGAATGGTGAGCAGTTCTTC.

CDR3 nucleotides: TGTGCCAGCAGCGCCCTGGGACAGGGTTACGAGCAGTACTTC. Protein product: CASSALGQGYEQYF. The J gene is TRBJ2-7, the V gene TRBV7-9, with 9 bases lining up with TRBD1. The V segment lost 5 bases and the J segment 4 bases; nucleotides outside the gene matches: 6. This CDR3 comprises 14 residues. The germline CDR1 and CDR2 sequences are SEHNR and FQNEAQ (reference sequence).

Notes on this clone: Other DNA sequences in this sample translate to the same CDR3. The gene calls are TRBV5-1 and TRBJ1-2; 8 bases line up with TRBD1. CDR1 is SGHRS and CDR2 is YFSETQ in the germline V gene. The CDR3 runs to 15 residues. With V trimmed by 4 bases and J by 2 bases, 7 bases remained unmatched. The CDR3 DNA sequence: TGCGCCAGCAGCCAGGGACAGGCGACAAACTATGGCTACACCTTC. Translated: CASSQGQATNYGYTF.

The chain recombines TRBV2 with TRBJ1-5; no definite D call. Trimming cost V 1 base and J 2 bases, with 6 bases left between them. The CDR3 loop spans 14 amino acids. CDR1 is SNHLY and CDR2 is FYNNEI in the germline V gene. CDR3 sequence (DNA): TGTGCCAGCAGTGAAGGGCTGGGCAATCAGCCCCAGCATTTT. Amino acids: CASSEGLGNQPQHF.

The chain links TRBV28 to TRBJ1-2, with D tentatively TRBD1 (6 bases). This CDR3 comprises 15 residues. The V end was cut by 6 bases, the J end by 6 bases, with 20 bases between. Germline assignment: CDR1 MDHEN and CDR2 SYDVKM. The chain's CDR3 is CASSPHTDRRNGYTF. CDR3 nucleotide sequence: TGTGCCAGCAGCCCTCACACTGACAGGAGGAATGGCTACACCTTC.

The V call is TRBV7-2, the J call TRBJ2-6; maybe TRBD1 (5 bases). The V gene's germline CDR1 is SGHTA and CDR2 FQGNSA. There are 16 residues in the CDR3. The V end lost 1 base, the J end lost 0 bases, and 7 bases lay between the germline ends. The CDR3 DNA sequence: TGTGCCAGCAGCTTAGGGCAGGGCTCTGGGGCCAACGTCCTGACTTTC. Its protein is CASSLGQGSGANVLTF.

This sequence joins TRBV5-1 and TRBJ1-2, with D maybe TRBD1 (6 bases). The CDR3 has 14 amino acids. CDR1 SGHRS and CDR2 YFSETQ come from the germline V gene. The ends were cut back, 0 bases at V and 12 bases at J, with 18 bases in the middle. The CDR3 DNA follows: TGCGCCAGCAGCTTGGCCGAACTGACAGGCGGGCACACCTTC. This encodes CASSLAELTGGHTF.

The CDR3 loop is CAISESDRGTGGYTF. The CDR3, as DNA: TGTGCCATCAGTGAGTCGGACAGGGGGACTGGTGGCTACACCTTC. The rearrangement links TRBV10-3 to TRBJ1-2; 10 positions agree with TRBD1. The CDR3 sequence is 15 residues long. The germline V gene encodes CDR1 ENHRY and CDR2 SYGVKD. V gave up 0 bases and J gave up 7 bases; unmatched junction bases: 5.

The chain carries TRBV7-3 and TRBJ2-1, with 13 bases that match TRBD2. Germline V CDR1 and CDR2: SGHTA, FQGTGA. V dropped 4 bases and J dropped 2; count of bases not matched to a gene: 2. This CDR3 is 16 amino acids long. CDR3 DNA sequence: TGTGCCAGCAGCTCAACTAGCGGGAGGGCCTACAATGAGCAGTTCTTC. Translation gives CASSSTSGRAYNEQFF.